The 18 T cell receptor beta chains below were found in one sample sequenced in a study of blood T cell repertoires in COVID-19. This table comes from immunoSEQ multiplex PCR, and its TCRdb copy is limited to in-frame clones, with some not included. This sample has 300,000 to 400,000 clones, with roughly 89% found just once. What was sequenced was peripheral blood. These receptors were collected from a woman between 18 and 30 years old who had recovered from COVID-19.

The chain carries TRBV25-1 and TRBJ1-6; no definite D call. Trimming left V 2 bases short and J 5 bases short, with 7 bases between. The CDR3 extends over 14 amino acids. CDR1 is MGHDK and CDR2 is SYGVNS in the germline V gene. The CDR3 reads CASSERLDNSPLHF. CDR3 bases: TGTGCCAGCAGTGAACGACTAGATAATTCACCCCTCCACTTT.

CDR3 residues: CASSQDAGETGDTQYF. DNA for the CDR3: TGCGCCAGCAGCCAAGATGCAGGGGAAACGGGAGATACGCAGTATTTT. This chain joins TRBV4-3 and TRBJ2-3, with a tentative D call TRBD1 (6 bases). With 0 bases removed from V and 5 bases from J, the gap between germline ends came to 15 bases. Looked up from germline, CDR1 is LGHNA and CDR2 is YSLEER. This CDR3 is built from 16 residues.

This chain links TRBV9 with TRBJ2-7; 10 bases fit TRBD1. In germline, CDR1 is SGDLS, CDR2 YYNGEE. This CDR3 is 17 amino acids long. The V segment lost 4 bases and the J segment 2 bases; nucleotides outside the gene matches: 12. DNA of the CDR3: TGTGCCAGCAGCCACAGACAGGGGGCGCGGTCCCCCTACGAGCAGTACGTC. This encodes CASSHRQGARSPYEQYV.

The chain recombines TRBV7-9 with TRBJ2-5; 7 bases agree with TRBD2. CDR3 length equals 12 residues. CDR1 is SEHNR and CDR2 is FQNEAQ in the germline V gene (reference sequence). V gave up 5 bases and J gave up 9 bases; unmatched junction bases: 6. Here the CDR3 reads CASSRGVEAQYF. The CDR3 DNA sequence: TGTGCCAGCAGCCGGGGGGTGGAGGCCCAGTACTTC.

The genes are TRBV5-5 and TRBJ2-1; 9 nucleotides align to TRBD1. V shed 6 bases, J shed 7 bases, and the junction held 8 bases outside the gene matches. The CDR3 is 14 amino acids. Germline V lookup: CDR1 SGHKS, CDR2 YYEKEE (reference sequence). CDR3 nucleotides: TGTGCCAGCACCGTTCGGACAGGGGTGAATGAGCAGTTCTTC. This sequence encodes CASTVRTGVNEQFF. Variable domain in full (rest from reference TRBV5-5 and TRBJ2-1): DAGVTQSPTHLIKTRGQQVTLRCSPISGHKSVSWYQQVLGQGPQFIFQYYEKEERGRGNFPDRFSARQFPNYSSELNVNALLLGDSALYLCASTVRTGVNEQFFGPGTRLTVL.

This chain connects TRBV5-6 to TRBJ1-3, with D perhaps matching TRBD1 (5 bases). The CDR3 has 16 residues. The V gene lost 3 bases and the J gene lost 0 bases, with 13 bases spanning the gap. CDR1 is SGHDT and CDR2 is YYEEEE in the germline V gene. This CDR3 is CASSSPTGLSGNTIYF. CDR3 DNA: TGTGCCAGCAGCTCCCCGACGGGACTCTCTGGAAACACCATATATTTT.

This sequence joins TRBV12-5 and TRBJ2-1; no reliable D call. Germline CDR1 reads LGHNT; CDR2 reads FRNRAP. V was cut by 6 bases and J by 7 bases, with 10 bases left in between. CDR3 length: 12 amino acids. CDR3 nucleotides: TGTGCTAGTGGCCTCCAACGGAATGAGCAGTTCTTC. Its translation is CASGLQRNEQFF.

J is TRBJ2-3 and V is TRBV7-8; 10 bases agree with TRBD2. The CDR3 sequence is 15 residues long. Germline V lookup: CDR1 SGHVS, CDR2 FQNEAQ. V shed 6 bases and J 5 bases; nucleotides not matched to a gene: 8. The CDR3 DNA is TGTGCCAGCAGACCTACTAGCGGGATGTTAGATACGCAGTATTTT. Amino acid sequence: CASRPTSGMLDTQYF.

The genes are TRBV5-1 and TRBJ2-3; 8 positions agree with TRBD1. Germline V gene sequence: CDR1 SGHRS, CDR2 YFSETQ. Trimming removed 4 bases from V and 2 bases from J; junction bases left unmatched: 9. The length of the CDR3 is 16 residues. CDR3 residues: CASSPGTGISTDTQYF. CDR3 DNA sequence: TGCGCCAGCAGCCCAGGGACAGGCATCTCCACAGATACGCAGTATTTT.

The genes are TRBV6-2 or TRBV6-3 and TRBJ2-4; D is possibly TRBD2 (6 bases). V was cut by 6 bases and J by 3 bases, with 18 bases left in between. The V gene's germline CDR1 is MNHEY and CDR2 SVGEGT. The CDR3 has 16 amino acids. As DNA, the CDR3 is TGTGCCAGCAGCGTACGGAGGGACGGGAGCAAAAACATTCAGTACTTC. As protein: CASSVRRDGSKNIQYF.

The chain combines TRBV6-6 with TRBJ2-5; 11 bases align to TRBD2. V was pared by 2 bases and J by 2 bases, with 4 bases of the junction left unmatched. The CDR3 has 16 residues. The germline V gene has CDR1 MNHNY and CDR2 SVGAGI (reference sequence). The CDR3 here is CASSYRRLAGQETQYF. The CDR3, as DNA: TGTGCCAGCAGTTACCGGCGACTAGCGGGGCAAGAGACCCAGTACTTC.

The chain joins TRBV4-1 to TRBJ2-5; TRBD2 matches 9 bases. Per germline, CDR1 MGHRA and CDR2 YSYEKL. The junction had 4 bases not matched to a gene; V was cut back by 2 bases and J by 0 bases. The CDR3 has 16 amino acids. The chain's CDR3 is CASSQIAGEHQETQYF. The CDR3 bases are TGCGCCAGCAGCCAAATAGCGGGGGAACACCAAGAGACCCAGTACTTC.

The CDR3 is CATSDWTGEAFF. The CDR3 DNA reads TGTGCCACCAGTGATTGGACAGGTGAAGCTTTCTTT. The chain couples TRBV24-1 to TRBJ1-1; 7 nucleotides agree with TRBD1. Germline-derived CDR1 and CDR2 are KGHDR and SFDVKD. The CDR3 totals 12 residues. Losses at the gene ends were 2 bases for V and 7 bases for J; bases not matched to a gene: 0.

The V gene is TRBV27, the J gene TRBJ2-3, with 8 bases aligning to TRBD2. Unmatched junction bases numbered 5, after V lost 0 bases and J lost 3 bases. Germline loops: CDR1 MNHEY, CDR2 SMNVEV (reference sequence). CDR3 length equals 16 residues. The CDR3 sequence: CASSLSRGLVTDTQYF. The CDR3 DNA reads as TGTGCCAGCAGTTTATCAAGGGGACTAGTGACAGATACGCAGTATTTT.

J is TRBJ2-3 and V is TRBV7-2, with D possibly matching TRBD2 (5 bases). This CDR3 spans 15 amino acids. Trimming took off 3 bases at V and 3 bases at J, with 13 bases between the two ends. Germline CDR1 is SGHTA and CDR2 is FQGNSA. CDR3 protein: CASSLIVLETDTQYF. The CDR3 region has the DNA TGTGCCAGCAGCTTGATTGTACTAGAGACAGATACGCAGTATTTT.

The gene calls are TRBV20-1 and TRBJ2-1, with 8 bases matching TRBD1. Looked up from germline, CDR1 is DFQATT and CDR2 is SNEGSKA (reference sequence). The CDR3 is made up of 14 amino acids. V gave up 6 bases and J gave up 5 bases; unmatched junction bases: 9. The CDR3 loop is CSASGQGWNNEQFF. The CDR3 nucleotides read TGCAGTGCCAGTGGACAGGGATGGAACAATGAGCAGTTCTTC.

The chain joins TRBV12-3 or TRBV12-4 to TRBJ1-1; possible D gene TRBD1, 6 bases. V was trimmed by 2 bases and J by 5 bases, leaving 9 bases between them. The CDR3 runs 13 residues. The chain's CDR3 is CASSLSRGTEAFF. CDR3 nucleotides: TGTGCCAGCAGTTTATCCAGGGGTACTGAAGCTTTCTTT.

The V and J genes are TRBV5-6 and TRBJ2-3, with 14 bases lining up with TRBD2. The CDR3 extends over 16 amino acids. The germline gives CDR1 SGHDT, CDR2 YYEEEE. J lost 4 bases, V lost 1 base, and 2 bases had no gene match. The CDR3 region is CASSLLTSGRADTQYF. The CDR3 DNA sequence: TGTGCCAGCAGCTTGTTGACTAGCGGGAGGGCAGATACGCAGTATTTT.